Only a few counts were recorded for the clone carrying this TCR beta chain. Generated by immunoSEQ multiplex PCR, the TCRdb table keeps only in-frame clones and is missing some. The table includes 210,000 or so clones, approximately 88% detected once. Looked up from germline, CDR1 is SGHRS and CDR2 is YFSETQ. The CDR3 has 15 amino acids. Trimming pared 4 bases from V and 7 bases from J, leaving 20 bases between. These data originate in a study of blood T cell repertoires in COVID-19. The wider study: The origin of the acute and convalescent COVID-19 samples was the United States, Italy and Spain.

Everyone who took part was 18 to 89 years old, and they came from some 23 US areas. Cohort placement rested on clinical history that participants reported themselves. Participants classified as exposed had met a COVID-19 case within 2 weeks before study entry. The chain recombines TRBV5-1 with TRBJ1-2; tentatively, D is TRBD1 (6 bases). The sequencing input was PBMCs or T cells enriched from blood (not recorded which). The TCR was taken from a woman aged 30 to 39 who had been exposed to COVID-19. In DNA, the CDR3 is TGCGCCAGCAGCCTCCGACAGGAGTGGATGAGTGGCTACACCTTC. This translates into CASSLRQEWMSGYTF.